This T cell receptor (beta chain) was recorded in a study of shared clonotypes between healthy human individuals. Assay: immunoSEQ multiplex PCR; the TCRdb copy retains only in-frame clones and omits some. The sample has approximately 1.9 million clones; over 85% are singletons. In regard to this clone: The antigen remains unidentified.

Positive CCR7 selection of CD45RO-negative cells yielded the naive CD8 cells, and terminally differentiated effector memory CD45RA+ cells were excluded. From germline, CDR1 is LNHDA and CDR2 SQIVND (reference sequence). This CDR3 region has 14 residues. Trimming pared 7 bases from V and 1 base from J, leaving 13 bases between. Study outcomes and limitations: Among donors, sharing of clonotypes was expected to be affected by sequencing depth.

The chain carries TRBV19 and TRBJ1-2; no clear D gene. The sequenced sample consisted of naive CD8+ T cells from PBMCs. The sequence was collected from a young man in good health. Some clones in this sample may be carry-over from other donors' samples. Here the CDR3 reads CASTPGSGNYGYTF. In DNA form, the CDR3 reads TGTGCCAGTACCCCCGGGTCGGGTAACTATGGCTACACCTTC.